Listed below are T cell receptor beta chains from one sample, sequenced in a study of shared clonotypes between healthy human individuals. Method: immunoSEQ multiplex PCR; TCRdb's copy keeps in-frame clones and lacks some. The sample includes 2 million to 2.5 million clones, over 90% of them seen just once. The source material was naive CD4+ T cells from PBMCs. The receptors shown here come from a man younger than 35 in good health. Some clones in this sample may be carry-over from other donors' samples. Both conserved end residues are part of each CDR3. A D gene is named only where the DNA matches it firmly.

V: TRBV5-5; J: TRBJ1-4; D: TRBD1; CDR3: CASSLPTGQGNEKLFF
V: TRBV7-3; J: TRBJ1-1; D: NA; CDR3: CASSLVPVNPIWGNTEAFF
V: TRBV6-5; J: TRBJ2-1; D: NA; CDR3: CASRWQQGGYNEQFF
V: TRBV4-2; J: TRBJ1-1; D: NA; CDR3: CASSQTWPLNTEAFF
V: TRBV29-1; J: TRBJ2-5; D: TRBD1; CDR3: CSGDRGRETQYF
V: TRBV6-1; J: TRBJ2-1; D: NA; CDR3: CASSTETFLKLFF
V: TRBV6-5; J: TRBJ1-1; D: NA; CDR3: CASSLGGFKAFF
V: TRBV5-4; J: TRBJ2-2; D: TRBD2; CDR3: CASSFGGVGGELFF
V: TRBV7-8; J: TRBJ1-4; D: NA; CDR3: CASSLVLATNEKLFF
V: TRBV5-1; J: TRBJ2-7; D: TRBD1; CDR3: CASRKITGVYEQYF
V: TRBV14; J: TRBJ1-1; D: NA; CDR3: CASSQGPSSGNTEAFF
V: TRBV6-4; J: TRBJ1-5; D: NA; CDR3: CASSESGGDQPQHF
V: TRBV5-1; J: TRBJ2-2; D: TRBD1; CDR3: CASSWGTGSTGELFF
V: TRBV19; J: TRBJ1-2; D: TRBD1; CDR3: CASSARGQAYGYTF
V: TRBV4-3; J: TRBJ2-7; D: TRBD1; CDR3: CASSQDGGTGSYEQYF
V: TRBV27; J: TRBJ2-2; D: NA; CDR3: CASSLWAGTTNTGELFF
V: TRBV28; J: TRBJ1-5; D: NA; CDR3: CASSFSNGNLDQPQHF
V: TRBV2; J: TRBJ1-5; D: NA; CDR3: CASSPTEYSNQPQHF
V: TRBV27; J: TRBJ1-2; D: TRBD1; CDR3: CASSLWAGGRDGYTF
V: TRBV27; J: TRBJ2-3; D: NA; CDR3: CASSFMGTDTQYF
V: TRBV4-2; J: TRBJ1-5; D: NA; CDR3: CASSQGGPSQPQHF
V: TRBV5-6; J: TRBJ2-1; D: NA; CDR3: CASSLFRNEQFF
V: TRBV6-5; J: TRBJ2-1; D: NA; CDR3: CASSYSGGSYNEQFF
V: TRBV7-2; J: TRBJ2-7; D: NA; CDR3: CASSLVEWGYEQYF
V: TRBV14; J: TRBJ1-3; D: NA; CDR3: CASSQAWSGAGNTIYF
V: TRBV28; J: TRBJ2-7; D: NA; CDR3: CASSPGYEARPYEQYF
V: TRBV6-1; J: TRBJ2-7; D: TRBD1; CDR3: CASSERAGGDISYEQYF
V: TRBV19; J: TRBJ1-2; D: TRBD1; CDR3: CASSIRTGLFRGYTF
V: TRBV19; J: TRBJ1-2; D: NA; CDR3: CASSDGSTGTVLNGYTF
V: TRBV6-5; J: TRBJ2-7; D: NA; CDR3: CASSLTGGSSYEQYF
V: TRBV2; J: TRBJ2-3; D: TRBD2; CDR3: CASTSGRAADTQYF
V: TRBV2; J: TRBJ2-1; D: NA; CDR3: CASNRRRNEQFF
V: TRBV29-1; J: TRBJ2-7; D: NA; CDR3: CSVGRGGEQYF
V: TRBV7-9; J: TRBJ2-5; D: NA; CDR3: CASSLTGGAETQYF
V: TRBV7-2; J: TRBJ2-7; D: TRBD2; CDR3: CASSLVGLVRNYEQYF
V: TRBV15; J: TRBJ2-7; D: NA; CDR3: CATSRWGASSYEQYF
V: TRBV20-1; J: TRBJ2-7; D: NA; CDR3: CSGEQGREQYF
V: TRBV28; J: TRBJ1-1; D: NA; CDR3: CASWTSLNTEAFF
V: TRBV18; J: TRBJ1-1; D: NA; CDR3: CASSPTSGTGTEAFF
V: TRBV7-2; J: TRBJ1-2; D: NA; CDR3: CASSLGINYGYTF
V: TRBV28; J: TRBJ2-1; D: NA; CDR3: CASPPVGVYNEQFF
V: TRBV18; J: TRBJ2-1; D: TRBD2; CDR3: CASSPGTSGANNEQFF